The rows below give T cell receptor beta chains drawn from one sample of a study of blood T cells in healthy people across ages. One entry per CDR3 protein, called by TCRdb with MiXCR from the 5' RACE reads. The sample has some 1.5 million distinct CDR3 sequences, approximately 42% seen once. Sequenced material: blood. All receptors come from a woman under 30 in good health. CDR3s include the opening cysteine and the closing phenylalanine or tryptophan. D genes are given only for firm matches. Expanded clones get a size class; other rows say once, few or many, or leave the size out.

clone size	V gene	J gene	D gene	CDR3 protein	CDR3 DNA
-	TRBV28	TRBJ2-2	-	CASTEGANTGELFF	TGTGCCAGCACCGAGGGCGCGAACACCGGGGAGCTGTTTTTT
-	TRBV5-4	TRBJ1-4	-	CASSWGRGKNEKLFF	TGTGCCAGCAGCTGGGGACGGGGGAAAAATGAAAAACTGTTTTTT
few	TRBV14	TRBJ2-1	-	CASSGLPLSSYNEQFF	TGTGCCAGCAGCGGCCTTCCGCTAAGCTCCTACAATGAGCAGTTCTTC
-	TRBV12-3/TRBV12-4	TRBJ2-1	-	CASSSGPVGQFF	TGTGCCAGCAGTTCCGGGCCCGTAGGGCAGTTCTTC
-	TRBV4-2	TRBJ2-5	-	CASSQDLGDRYNEQYF	TGTGCCAGCAGCCAAGATCTTGGCGACCGTTACAATGAGCAGTACTTC
few	TRBV4-3	TRBJ1-2	-	CASSQNTHRAGNYGYTF	TGCGCCAGCAGCCAAAATACCCACAGGGCGGGAAACTATGGCTACACCTTC
-	TRBV5-1	TRBJ2-7	TRBD2	CASRQRREFDEQYF	TGCGCCAGCCGGCAGAGGCGGGAGTTCGATGAGCAGTACTTC
few	TRBV4-3	TRBJ2-7	-	CASSQYSYNEQYF	TGCGCCAGCAGCCAGTACTCCTACAATGAGCAGTACTTC
-	TRBV7-8	TRBJ1-1	-	CASSFHGVEAFF	TGTGCCAGCAGTTTTCACGGGGTTGAAGCTTTCTTT
-	TRBV5-1	TRBJ2-1	TRBD2	CASSWGLAVTYNEQFF	TGCGCCAGCAGCTGGGGACTAGCGGTTACCTACAATGAGCAGTTCTTC
many	TRBV20-1	TRBJ2-7	TRBD1	CSANRGSYEQYF	TGCAGTGCTAACAGGGGCTCCTACGAGCAGTACTTC
few	TRBV15	TRBJ1-4	-	CATSSRVSANEKLFF	TGTGCCACCAGCTCGAGAGTATCAGCTAATGAAAAACTGTTTTTT
-	TRBV20-1	TRBJ1-5	TRBD1	CSARDGTGGNQPQHF	TGCAGTGCTAGGGACGGGACAGGGGGCAATCAGCCCCAGCATTTT
-	TRBV29-1	TRBJ2-3	TRBD2	CSALSGRRDTQYF	TGCAGCGCCCTGAGCGGGAGACGGGATACGCAGTATTTT
few	TRBV20-1	TRBJ2-1	-	CSAREYSYNEQFF	TGCAGTGCTAGAGAGTATTCCTACAATGAGCAGTTCTTC
-	TRBV25-1	TRBJ1-2	TRBD1	CASTRTGTDYGYAF	TGTGCCAGCACCCGAACCGGGACAGACTATGGCTACGCCTTC
-	TRBV15	TRBJ2-1	TRBD2	CATSEEILAGGYNEQFF	TGTGCCACCAGCGAAGAAATTCTAGCGGGAGGGTACAATGAGCAGTTCTTC
few	TRBV5-1	TRBJ1-1	-	CASSLGLTGEAFF	TGCGCCAGCAGCTTGGGCCTAACGGGTGAAGCTTTCTTT
-	TRBV20-1	TRBJ1-5	TRBD1	CSAGRDRSQPRHF	TGCAGTGCTGGGCGGGACAGGAGTCAGCCCCGGCATTTT
-	TRBV29-1	TRBJ2-1	-	CSVVLGSGDNEQFF	TGCAGCGTTGTACTGGGCTCAGGGGACAATGAGCAGTTCTTC
-	TRBV14	TRBJ2-1	-	CASSQEVLQEPYNEQFF	TGTGCCAGCAGCCAAGAGGTACTCCAGGAGCCCTACAATGAGCAGTTCTTC
-	TRBV4-3	TRBJ1-1	-	CASSQVGENLNTEAFF	TGCGCCAGCAGCCAAGTCGGAGAAAACCTGAACACTGAAGCTTTCTTT
-	TRBV24-1	TRBJ2-1	-	CATSDLRDMYNEQFF	TGTGCCACCAGTGATTTGCGGGACATGTACAATGAGCAGTTCTTC
-	TRBV27	TRBJ2-1	TRBD1	CASSLDRAREQFF	TGTGCCAGCAGTTTGGACAGGGCTAGGGAGCAGTTCTTC
many	TRBV7-8	TRBJ2-1	-	CASSHGLRDYEQFF	TGTGCCAGCAGCCATGGCCTCCGGGACTATGAGCAGTTCTTC
-	TRBV4-1	TRBJ2-7	-	CASSQVSYLYEQYF	TGCGCCAGCAGCCAAGTCAGTTACCTCTACGAGCAGTACTTC
few	TRBV5-1	TRBJ2-3	TRBD2	CASSAGLAGSSDTQYF	TGCGCCAGCAGCGCGGGACTAGCGGGGAGCTCAGATACGCAGTATTTT
-	TRBV14	TRBJ2-1	-	CASSQGNRQLSHEQFF	TGTGCCAGCAGCCAAGGGAATCGACAGCTTAGCCATGAGCAGTTCTTC
few	TRBV7-2	TRBJ1-2	TRBD1	CASSLDYGDSDYGYTF	TGTGCCAGCAGCTTAGACTATGGGGACAGTGACTATGGCTACACCTTC
-	TRBV6-6	TRBJ1-2	-	CASSQRTENYGYTF	TGTGCCAGCAGTCAACGGACGGAAAACTATGGCTACACCTTC
-	TRBV7-9	TRBJ2-3	TRBD1	CASSLPGQGASTDTQYF	TGTGCCAGCAGCTTACCCGGACAGGGGGCCAGCACAGATACGCAGTATTTT
-	TRBV27	TRBJ2-3	-	CASRWGGVMAVPTDTQYF	TGTGCCAGCAGGTGGGGCGGGGTAATGGCGGTCCCCACAGATACGCAGTATTTT
few	TRBV7-2	TRBJ2-1	-	CASSLEWSSYNEQFF	TGTGCCAGCAGCTTAGAATGGAGCTCCTACAATGAGCAGTTCTTC
-	TRBV7-2	TRBJ2-5	-	CASSLDVGTQYF	TGTGCCAGCAGTCTGGACGTTGGGACCCAGTACTTC
few	TRBV6-6	TRBJ1-2	-	CASSYSGQDYGYTF	TGTGCCAGCAGTTACTCTGGACAAGACTATGGCTACACCTTC
few	TRBV4-2	TRBJ1-6	-	CASSQVWDIQRDSPLHF	TGTGCCAGCAGCCAAGTATGGGACATTCAACGGGACTCACCCCTCCACTTT
many	TRBV7-9	TRBJ2-1	TRBD2	CASSFLSGSNEQFF	TGTGCCAGCAGTTTCCTAAGCGGGAGCAATGAGCAGTTCTTC
many	TRBV28	TRBJ1-1	-	CASSLRVTEAFF	TGTGCCAGCTCACTACGGGTCACTGAAGCTTTCTTT
-	TRBV20-1	TRBJ1-5	-	CSARQEKAQHF	TGCAGTGCCAGACAGGAAAAGGCCCAGCATTTT
few	TRBV27	TRBJ1-1	TRBD1	CASSTLGGETEAFF	TGTGCCAGCAGTACCCTAGGGGGCGAGACTGAAGCTTTCTTT
-	TRBV12-3/TRBV12-4	TRBJ2-6	-	CASSGRRVWNGANVLTF	TGTGCCAGCAGTGGTCGCAGGGTCTGGAACGGGGCCAACGTCCTGACTTTC
-	TRBV5-6	TRBJ2-7	-	CASSLGSVVWKYNEQYF	TGTGCCAGCAGCTTGGGCTCGGTAGTGTGGAAATACAATGAGCAGTACTTC
few	TRBV6-1	TRBJ1-5	-	CASSEGLGRKPQHF	TGTGCCAGCAGTGAAGGTCTGGGGAGGAAGCCCCAGCATTTT
-	TRBV21-1	TRBJ2-5	-	CASSKDQGFETQYF	TGTGCCAGCAGCAAAGATCAAGGGTTCGAGACCCAGTACTTC
-	TRBV6-5	TRBJ2-5	-	CASSFSSIGETQYF	TGTGCCAGCAGTTTTTCGTCAATTGGAGAGACCCAGTACTTC
-	TRBV5-6	TRBJ2-6	-	CASSFLGSSFPNVLTF	TGTGCCAGCAGCTTTCTCGGGTCCAGCTTTCCCAACGTCCTGACTTTC
-	TRBV29-1	TRBJ2-3	-	CSAAQGDTQYF	TGCAGCGCCGCGCAAGGGGATACGCAGTATTTT
-	TRBV27	TRBJ2-7	-	CASSAPKDSPYEQYF	TGTGCCAGCAGCGCCCCTAAGGACAGTCCCTACGAGCAGTACTTC
few	TRBV20-1	TRBJ2-1	-	CSARPGLQSSYNEQFF	TGCAGTGCTCGACCGGGACTTCAAAGCTCCTACAATGAGCAGTTCTTC
-	TRBV21-1	TRBJ1-1	-	CASSKRRGQTEAFF	TGTGCCAGCAGCAAGCGTAGGGGGCAGACTGAAGCTTTCTTT
-	TRBV18	TRBJ2-7	-	CASSPTLLGNEQYF	TGTGCCAGCTCACCAACCCTTTTAGGGAATGAGCAGTACTTC
few	TRBV6-6	TRBJ1-2	TRBD1	CASSHGTGVLLYGYTF	TGTGCCAGCAGTCACGGGACAGGGGTCCTCCTCTATGGCTACACCTTC